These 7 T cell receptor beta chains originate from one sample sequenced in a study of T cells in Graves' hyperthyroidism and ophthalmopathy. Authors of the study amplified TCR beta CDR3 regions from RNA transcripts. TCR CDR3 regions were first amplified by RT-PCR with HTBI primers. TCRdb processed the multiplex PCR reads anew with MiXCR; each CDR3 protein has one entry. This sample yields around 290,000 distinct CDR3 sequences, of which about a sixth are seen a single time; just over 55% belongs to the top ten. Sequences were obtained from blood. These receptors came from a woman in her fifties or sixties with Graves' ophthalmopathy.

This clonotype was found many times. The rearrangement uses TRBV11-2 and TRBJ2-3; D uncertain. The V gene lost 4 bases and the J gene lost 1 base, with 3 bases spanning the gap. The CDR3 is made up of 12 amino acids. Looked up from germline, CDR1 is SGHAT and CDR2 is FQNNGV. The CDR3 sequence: CASSYGTDTQYF. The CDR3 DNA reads TGTGCCAGCAGCTACGGCACAGATACGCAGTATTTT. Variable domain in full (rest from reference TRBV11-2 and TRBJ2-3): EAGVAQSPRYKIIEKRQSVAFWCNPISGHATLYWYQQILGQGPKLLIQFQNNGVVDDSQLPKDRFSAERLKGVDSTLKIQPAKLEDSAVYLCASSYGTDTQYFGPGTRLTVL.

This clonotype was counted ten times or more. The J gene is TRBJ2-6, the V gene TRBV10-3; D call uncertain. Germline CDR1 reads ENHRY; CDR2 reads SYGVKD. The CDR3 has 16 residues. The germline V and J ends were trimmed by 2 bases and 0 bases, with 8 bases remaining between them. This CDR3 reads CAISETASSGANVLTF. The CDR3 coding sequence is TGTGCCATCAGTGAGACAGCGAGCTCTGGGGCCAACGTCCTGACTTTC.

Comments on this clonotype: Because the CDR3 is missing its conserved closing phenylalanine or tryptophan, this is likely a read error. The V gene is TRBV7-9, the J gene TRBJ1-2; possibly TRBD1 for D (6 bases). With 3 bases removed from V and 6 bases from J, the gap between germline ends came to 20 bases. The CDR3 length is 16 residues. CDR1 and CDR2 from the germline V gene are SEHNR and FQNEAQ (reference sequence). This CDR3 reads CASSLGHAVGVDGYTI. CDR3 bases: TGTGCCAGCAGCTTGGGACACGCGGTTGGAGTTGATGGCTACACCATC.

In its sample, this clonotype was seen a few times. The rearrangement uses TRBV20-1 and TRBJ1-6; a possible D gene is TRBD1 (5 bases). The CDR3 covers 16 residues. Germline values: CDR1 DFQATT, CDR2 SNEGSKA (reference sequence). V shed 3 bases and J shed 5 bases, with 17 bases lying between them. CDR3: CSARDTPGRNNSPLHF. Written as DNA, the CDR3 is TGCAGTGCTAGGGACACCCCGGGACGGAATAATTCACCCCTCCACTTT.

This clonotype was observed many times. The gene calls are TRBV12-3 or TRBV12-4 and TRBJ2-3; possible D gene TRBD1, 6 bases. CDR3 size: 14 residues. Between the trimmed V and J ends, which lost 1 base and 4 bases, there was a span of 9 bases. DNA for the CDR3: TGTGCCAGCAGTTTAGACCCAGGGGCAGATACGCAGTATTTT. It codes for CASSLDPGADTQYF.

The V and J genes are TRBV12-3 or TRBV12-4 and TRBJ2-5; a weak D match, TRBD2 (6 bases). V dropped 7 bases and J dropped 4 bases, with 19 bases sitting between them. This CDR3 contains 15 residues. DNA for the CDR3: TGTGCCAGCACCCAGGTGGGGACTCGTGGAGAGACCCAGTACTTC. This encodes CASTQVGTRGETQYF.

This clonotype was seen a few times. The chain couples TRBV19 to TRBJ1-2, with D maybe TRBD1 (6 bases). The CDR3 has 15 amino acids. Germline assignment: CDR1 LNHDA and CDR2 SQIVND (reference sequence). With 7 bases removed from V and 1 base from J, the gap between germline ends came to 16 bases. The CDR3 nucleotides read TGTGCCAGTAAGCCCCGCGACAGGAGTAACTATGGCTACACCTTC. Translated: CASKPRDRSNYGYTF.